The rows below give T cell receptor beta chains drawn from one sample of a study of T cells after yellow fever vaccination. From the 5' RACE reads, TCRdb called clonotypes with MiXCR, one entry per CDR3 protein. Of roughly 310,000 distinct CDR3 sequences in the sample, roughly 3.5% were seen once. This specimen was PBMCs, taken on the day of the yellow fever booster vaccination. The receptor set was obtained from a man aged 18 to 30 who received the YFV17D yellow fever vaccine. The CDR3 runs from the conserved cysteine through the conserved F or W. The D gene is left open where the match is weak. The size field is filled for only some rows; it gives once, few, many or a size class.

V	D	J	size	CDR3	DNA
TRBV7-9	TRBD2	TRBJ2-2	few	CASSLSTSGASGELFF	TGTGCCAGCAGCTTGTCGACTAGCGGGGCCTCCGGGGAGCTGTTTTTT
TRBV9	-	TRBJ2-1	-	CASSVAVGRVDEQFF	TGTGCCAGCAGCGTAGCAGTGGGCAGGGTGGATGAGCAGTTCTTC
TRBV20-1	TRBD1	TRBJ1-6	few	CSAFSGQGSNSPLHF	TGCAGTGCTTTTAGCGGACAGGGGAGTAATTCACCCCTCCACTTT
TRBV29-1	-	TRBJ1-2	-	CSAPVGSYGYTF	TGCAGCGCCCCGGTGGGGTCTTATGGCTACACCTTC
TRBV6-2/TRBV6-3	TRBD1	TRBJ2-5	-	CASSYADRVVETQYF	TGTGCCAGCAGTTACGCCGACAGGGTGGTAGAGACCCAGTACTTC
TRBV14	-	TRBJ1-6	many	CASSRQNSPLHF	TGTGCCAGCAGCCGACAAAACTCACCCCTCCACTTT
TRBV4-1	-	TRBJ1-1	-	CASSQVLRLHTEAFF	TGCGCCAGCAGCCAAGTCCTCCGGCTGCACACTGAAGCTTTCTTT
TRBV5-1	-	TRBJ1-2	many	CASSLDPPYGYTF	TGCGCCAGCAGCTTGGACCCGCCCTATGGCTACACCTTC
TRBV20-1	TRBD1	TRBJ2-5	many	CSAKSRSRTGMLETQYF	TGCAGTGCAAAAAGTAGGTCCCGGACAGGGATGCTGGAGACCCAGTACTTC
TRBV6-5	TRBD1	TRBJ2-5	many	CASSYATGGRETQYF	TGTGCCAGCAGTTACGCGACAGGGGGCCGGGAGACCCAGTACTTC
TRBV7-3	-	TRBJ2-1	many	CASSSPGGATNEQFF	TGTGCCAGCAGCTCCCCTGGGGGGGCAACCAATGAGCAGTTCTTC
TRBV20-1	-	TRBJ2-3	few	CSASRGRGADTQYF	TGCAGTGCTAGTCGGGGCAGGGGCGCAGATACGCAGTATTTT
TRBV12-3/TRBV12-4	-	TRBJ2-4	many	CASSLRGGAKNIQYF	TGTGCCAGCAGTCTGAGGGGGGGAGCCAAAAACATTCAGTACTTC
TRBV18	TRBD1	TRBJ1-5	-	CASTATGGNQPQHF	TGTGCCAGCACGGCCACAGGGGGAAATCAGCCCCAGCATTTT
TRBV20-1	TRBD2	TRBJ2-3	few	CSARDWPSGGTDTQYF	TGCAGTGCTAGAGATTGGCCTAGCGGGGGCACAGATACGCAGTATTTT
TRBV5-4	-	TRBJ2-1	-	CASSLEAGGASSYNEQFF	TGTGCCAGCAGCTTGGAAGCTGGCGGAGCGAGCTCCTACAATGAGCAGTTCTTC
TRBV10-3	TRBD2	TRBJ2-1	many	CAISLTSRGDNEQFF	TGTGCCATCAGTTTGACTAGTCGGGGGGACAATGAGCAGTTCTTC
TRBV5-1	TRBD2	TRBJ2-5	few	CASSRWASGGGETQYF	TGCGCCAGCAGCCGCTGGGCTAGCGGGGGGGGAGAGACCCAGTACTTC
TRBV12-3/TRBV12-4	-	TRBJ2-3	many	CASSFWGSTDTQYF	TGTGCCAGCAGTTTTTGGGGGAGCACAGATACGCAGTATTTT
TRBV6-1	TRBD1	TRBJ1-1	many	CASSSGTGVLLNTEAFF	TGTGCCAGCAGCTCGGGTACAGGGGTTTTGTTGAACACTGAAGCTTTCTTT
TRBV7-2	TRBD1	TRBJ1-5	many	CASSLRQGDQPQHF	TGTGCCAGCAGCCTCCGACAGGGCGATCAGCCCCAGCATTTT
TRBV6-2/TRBV6-3	-	TRBJ1-2	many	CASRPDSSGYTF	TGTGCCAGCAGGCCCGACAGCTCCGGCTACACCTTC
TRBV5-1	-	TRBJ2-1	few	CASSLATGALYNEQFF	TGCGCCAGCAGCTTGGCTACGGGGGCCCTCTACAATGAGCAGTTCTTC
TRBV18	-	TRBJ1-2	-	CASSPQQGEGYGYTF	TGTGCCAGCTCACCGCAACAGGGAGAGGGCTATGGCTACACCTTC
TRBV6-5	-	TRBJ2-5	many	CASSRIAEGVGETQYF	TGTGCCAGCAGTCGTATAGCGGAGGGGGTGGGGGAGACCCAGTACTTC
TRBV7-2	TRBD2	TRBJ2-3	many	CASSPPQRAGGRSDTQYF	TGTGCCAGCAGCCCCCCCCAACGAGCGGGGGGGCGTTCGGATACGCAGTATTTT
TRBV5-1	TRBD2	TRBJ2-1	many	CASSPGPVAGDYTYYNEQFF	TGCGCCAGCAGCCCGGGACCAGTCGCGGGGGACTATACTTACTACAATGAGCAGTTCTTC
TRBV7-2	-	TRBJ1-1	many	CASSRRDTFEAFF	TGTGCCAGCAGCCGACGGGACACCTTTGAAGCTTTCTTT
TRBV5-1	-	TRBJ2-1	few	CASSLAVISTSSYNEQFF	TGCGCCAGCAGCTTGGCCGTCATCTCCACGAGCTCCTACAATGAGCAGTTCTTC
TRBV7-2	-	TRBJ1-1	many	CASSLAPSTEAFF	TGTGCCAGCAGCTTAGCCCCGAGCACTGAAGCTTTCTTT
TRBV5-6	-	TRBJ1-5	few	CASSYGQSNQPQHF	TGTGCCAGCAGCTATGGACAGAGCAATCAGCCCCAGCATTTT